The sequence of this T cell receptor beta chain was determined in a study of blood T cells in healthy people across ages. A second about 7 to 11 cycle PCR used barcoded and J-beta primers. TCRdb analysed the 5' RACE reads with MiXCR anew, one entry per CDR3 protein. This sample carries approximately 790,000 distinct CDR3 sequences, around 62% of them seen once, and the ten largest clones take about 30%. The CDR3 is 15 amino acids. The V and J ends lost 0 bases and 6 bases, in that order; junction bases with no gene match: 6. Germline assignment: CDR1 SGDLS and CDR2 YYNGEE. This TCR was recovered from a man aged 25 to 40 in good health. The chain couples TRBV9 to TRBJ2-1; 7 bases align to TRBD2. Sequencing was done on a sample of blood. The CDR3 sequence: CASSVEGSGANEQFF. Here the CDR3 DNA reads TGTGCCAGCAGCGTAGAAGGGAGCGGGGCCAATGAGCAGTTCTTC.